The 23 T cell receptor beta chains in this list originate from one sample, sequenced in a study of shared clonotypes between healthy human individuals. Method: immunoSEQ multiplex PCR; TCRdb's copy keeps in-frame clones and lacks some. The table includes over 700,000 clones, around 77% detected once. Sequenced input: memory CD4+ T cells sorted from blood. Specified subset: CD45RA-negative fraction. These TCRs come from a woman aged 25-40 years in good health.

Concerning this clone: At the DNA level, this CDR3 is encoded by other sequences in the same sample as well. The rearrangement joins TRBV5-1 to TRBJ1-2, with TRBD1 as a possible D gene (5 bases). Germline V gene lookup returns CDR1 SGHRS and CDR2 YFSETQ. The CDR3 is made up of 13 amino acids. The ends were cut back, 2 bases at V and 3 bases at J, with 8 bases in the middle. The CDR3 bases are TGCGCCAGCAGCTTTCGAGGGGACTATGGCTACACCTTC. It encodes CASSFRGDYGYTF.

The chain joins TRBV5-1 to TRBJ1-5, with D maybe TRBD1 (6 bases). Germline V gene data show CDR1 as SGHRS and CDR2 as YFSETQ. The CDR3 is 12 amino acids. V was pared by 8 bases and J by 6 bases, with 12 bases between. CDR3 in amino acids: CARSDRSQPQHF. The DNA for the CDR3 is TGCGCCAGGTCAGACAGGTCTCAGCCCCAGCATTTT.

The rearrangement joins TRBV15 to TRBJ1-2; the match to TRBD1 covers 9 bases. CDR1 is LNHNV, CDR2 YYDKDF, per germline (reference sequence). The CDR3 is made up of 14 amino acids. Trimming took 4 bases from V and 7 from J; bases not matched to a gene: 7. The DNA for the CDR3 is TGTGCCACCAGCATACAGGGGGCGCATCTTGGCTACACCTTC. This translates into CATSIQGAHLGYTF.

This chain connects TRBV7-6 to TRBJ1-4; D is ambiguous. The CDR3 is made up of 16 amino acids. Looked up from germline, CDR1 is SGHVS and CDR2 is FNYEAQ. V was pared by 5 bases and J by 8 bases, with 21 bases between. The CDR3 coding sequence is TGTGCCAGCAGCAACGCAGAGAGCGGGCGGCGAGAAAAACTGTTTTTT. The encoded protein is CASSNAESGRREKLFF.

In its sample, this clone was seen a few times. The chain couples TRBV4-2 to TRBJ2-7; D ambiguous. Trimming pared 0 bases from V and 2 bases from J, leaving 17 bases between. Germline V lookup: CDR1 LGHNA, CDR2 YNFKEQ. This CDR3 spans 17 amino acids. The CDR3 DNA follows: TGTGCCAGCAGCCAAGATATTCGTAGGTCGACCGCCTACGAGCAGTACTTC. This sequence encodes CASSQDIRRSTAYEQYF.

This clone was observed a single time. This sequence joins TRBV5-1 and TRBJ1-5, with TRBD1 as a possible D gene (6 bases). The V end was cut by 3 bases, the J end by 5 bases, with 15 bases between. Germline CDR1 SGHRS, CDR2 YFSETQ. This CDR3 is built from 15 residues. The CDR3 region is CASSSGGDTYQPQHF. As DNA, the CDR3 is TGCGCCAGCAGCTCTGGGGGGGACACGTATCAGCCCCAGCATTTT.

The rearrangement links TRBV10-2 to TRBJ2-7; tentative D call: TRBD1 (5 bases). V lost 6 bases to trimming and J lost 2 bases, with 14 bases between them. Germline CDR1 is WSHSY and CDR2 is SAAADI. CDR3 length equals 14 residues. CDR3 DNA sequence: TGCGCCAGCAGGGACACATACTTAGCCTACGAGCAGTACTTC. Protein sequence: CASRDTYLAYEQYF.

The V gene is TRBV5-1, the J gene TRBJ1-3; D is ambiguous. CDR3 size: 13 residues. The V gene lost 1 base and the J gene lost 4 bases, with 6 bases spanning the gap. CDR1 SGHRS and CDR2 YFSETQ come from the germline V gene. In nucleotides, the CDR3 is TGCGCCAGCAGCTTGAATACCGGAAACACCATATATTTT. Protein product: CASSLNTGNTIYF.

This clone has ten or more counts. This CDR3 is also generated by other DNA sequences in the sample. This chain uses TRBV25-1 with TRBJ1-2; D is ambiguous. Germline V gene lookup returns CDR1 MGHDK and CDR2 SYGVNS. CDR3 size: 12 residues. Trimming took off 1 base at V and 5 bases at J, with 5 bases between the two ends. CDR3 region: CASSELGYGYTF. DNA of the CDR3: TGTGCCAGCAGTGAATTGGGTTATGGCTACACCTTC.

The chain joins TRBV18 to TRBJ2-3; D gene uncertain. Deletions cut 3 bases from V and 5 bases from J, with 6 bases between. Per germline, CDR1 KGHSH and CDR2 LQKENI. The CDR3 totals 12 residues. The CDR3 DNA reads TGTGCCAGCTCACCGGGCTTAGATACGCAGTATTTT. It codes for CASSPGLDTQYF.

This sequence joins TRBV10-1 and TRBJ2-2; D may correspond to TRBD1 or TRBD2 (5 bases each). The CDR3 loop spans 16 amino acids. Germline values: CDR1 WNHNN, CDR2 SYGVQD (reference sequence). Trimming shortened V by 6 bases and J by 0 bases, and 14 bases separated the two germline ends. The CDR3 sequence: CASSKAGTSNTGELFF. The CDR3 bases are TGCGCCAGCAGCAAAGCCGGGACGTCGAACACCGGGGAGCTGTTTTTT.

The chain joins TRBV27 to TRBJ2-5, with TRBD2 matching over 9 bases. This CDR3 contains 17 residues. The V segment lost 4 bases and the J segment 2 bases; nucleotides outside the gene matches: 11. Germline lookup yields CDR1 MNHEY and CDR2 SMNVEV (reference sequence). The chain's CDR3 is CASSSAGGPLKQETQYF. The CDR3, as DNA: TGTGCCAGCAGTTCCGCGGGAGGGCCCTTAAAACAAGAGACCCAGTACTTC.

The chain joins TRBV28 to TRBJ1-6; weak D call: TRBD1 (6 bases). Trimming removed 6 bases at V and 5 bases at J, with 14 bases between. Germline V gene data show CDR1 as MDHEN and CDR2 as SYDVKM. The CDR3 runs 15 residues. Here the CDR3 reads CASSWGQGNNSPLHF. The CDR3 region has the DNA TGTGCCAGCAGCTGGGGGCAGGGGAATAATTCACCCCTCCACTTT.

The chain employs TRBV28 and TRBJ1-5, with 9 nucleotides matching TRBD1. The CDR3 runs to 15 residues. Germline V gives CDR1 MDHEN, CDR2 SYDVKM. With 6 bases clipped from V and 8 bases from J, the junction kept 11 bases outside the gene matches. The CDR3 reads CASRPSGTGFKPQHF. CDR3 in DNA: TGTGCCAGCAGACCGTCGGGGACAGGGTTTAAGCCCCAGCATTTT.

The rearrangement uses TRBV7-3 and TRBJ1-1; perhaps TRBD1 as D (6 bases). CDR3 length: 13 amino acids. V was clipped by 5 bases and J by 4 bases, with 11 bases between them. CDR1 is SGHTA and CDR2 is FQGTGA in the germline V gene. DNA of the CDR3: TGTGCCAGCAGCCTTGAACAGGGCACTGAAGCTTTCTTT. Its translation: CASSLEQGTEAFF.

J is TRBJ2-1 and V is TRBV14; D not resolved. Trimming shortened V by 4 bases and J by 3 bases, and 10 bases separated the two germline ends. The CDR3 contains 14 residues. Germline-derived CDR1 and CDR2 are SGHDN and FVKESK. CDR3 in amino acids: CASSRLRYYNEQFF. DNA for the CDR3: TGTGCCAGCAGCCGGCTGCGGTACTACAATGAGCAGTTCTTC. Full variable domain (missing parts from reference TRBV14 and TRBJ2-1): EAGVTQFPSHSVIEKGQTVTLRCDPISGHDNLYWYRRVMGKEIKFLLHFVKESKQDESGMPNNRFLAERTGGTYSTLKVQPAELEDSGVYFCASSRLRYYNEQFFGPGTRLTVL.

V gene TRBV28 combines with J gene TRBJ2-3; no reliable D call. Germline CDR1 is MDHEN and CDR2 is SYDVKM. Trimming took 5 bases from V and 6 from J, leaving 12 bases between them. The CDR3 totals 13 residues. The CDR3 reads CASSLTIWDTQYF. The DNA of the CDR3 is TGTGCCAGCAGTCTTACGATATGGGATACGCAGTATTTT.

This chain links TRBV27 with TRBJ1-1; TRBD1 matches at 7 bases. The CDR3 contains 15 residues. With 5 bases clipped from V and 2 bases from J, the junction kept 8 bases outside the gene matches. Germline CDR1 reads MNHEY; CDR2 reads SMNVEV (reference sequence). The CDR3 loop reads CASSPRQGVNTEAFF. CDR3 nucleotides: TGTGCCAGCAGTCCAAGACAGGGTGTAAACACTGAAGCTTTCTTT.

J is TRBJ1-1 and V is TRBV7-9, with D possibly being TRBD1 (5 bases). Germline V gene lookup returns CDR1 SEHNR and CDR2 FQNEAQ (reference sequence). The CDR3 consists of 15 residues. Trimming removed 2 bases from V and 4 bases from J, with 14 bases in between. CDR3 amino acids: CASSLSGAQATEAFF. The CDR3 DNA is TGTGCCAGCAGCTTATCCGGGGCGCAGGCCACTGAAGCTTTCTTT.

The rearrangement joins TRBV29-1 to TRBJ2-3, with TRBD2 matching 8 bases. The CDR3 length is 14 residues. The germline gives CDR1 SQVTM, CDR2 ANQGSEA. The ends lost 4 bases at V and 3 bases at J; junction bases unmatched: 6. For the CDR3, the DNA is TGCAGCGTTGCCGGGGCTAGCGGGACAGATACGCAGTATTTT. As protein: CSVAGASGTDTQYF.

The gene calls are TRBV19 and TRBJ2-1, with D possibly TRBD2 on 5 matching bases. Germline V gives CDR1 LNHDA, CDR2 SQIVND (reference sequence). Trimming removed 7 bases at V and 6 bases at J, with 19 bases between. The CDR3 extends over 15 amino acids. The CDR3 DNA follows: TGTGCCAGTAACCAACTAGACGGAGTTCGCAATGAGCAGTTCTTC. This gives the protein CASNQLDGVRNEQFF.

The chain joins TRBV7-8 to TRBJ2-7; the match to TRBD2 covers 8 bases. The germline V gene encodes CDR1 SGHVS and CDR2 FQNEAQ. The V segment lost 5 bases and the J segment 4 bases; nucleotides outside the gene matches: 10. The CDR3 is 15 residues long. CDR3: CASSKRSLAVYEQYF. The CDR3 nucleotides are TGTGCCAGCAGCAAAAGGTCACTAGCGGTTTACGAGCAGTACTTC.

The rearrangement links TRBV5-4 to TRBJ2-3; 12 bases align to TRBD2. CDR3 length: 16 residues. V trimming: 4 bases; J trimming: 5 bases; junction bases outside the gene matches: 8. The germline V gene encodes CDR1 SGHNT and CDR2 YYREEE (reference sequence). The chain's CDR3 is CASSGSSGRAKDTQYF. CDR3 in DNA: TGTGCCAGCAGCGGATCTAGCGGGAGGGCCAAAGATACGCAGTATTTT.